The clone carrying this TCR beta chain was found many times. The antigen is unknown. The sample is drawn from a study of T cell clonality in common variable immunodeficiency. Patients and controls were mostly of Caucasian heritage. Overall study findings and caveats: Repertoire-complication correlations in CVID were limited by patient heterogeneity. In common variable immunodeficiency, TCR beta chains reportedly carried fewer deletions and N-nucleotide insertions.

Equal genomic DNA amounts from CVID and control samples were sequenced. Generated by immunoSEQ multiplex PCR, the TCRdb table keeps only in-frame clones and is missing some. The sample includes more than 35,000 clones, none of them occurring once. Sequencing used peripheral blood mononuclear cells. This sequence was found in a person aged 18 to 70 in good health.

CDR3 DNA (partial): TGTGCCAGCCCGGACAGGAACTATGGC. Translated, it gives CASPDRNYG. In full, the CDR3 is CASPDRNYGYTF. The chain links TRBV2 to TRBJ1-2; 7 bases are a match to TRBD1. Sequencing ends 3 residues short of the CDR3 end; the germline J gene provides the rest. Per germline, CDR1 SNHLY and CDR2 FYNNEI. This CDR3 contains 12 residues. Unmatched junction bases numbered 2, after V lost 8 bases and J lost 2 bases.